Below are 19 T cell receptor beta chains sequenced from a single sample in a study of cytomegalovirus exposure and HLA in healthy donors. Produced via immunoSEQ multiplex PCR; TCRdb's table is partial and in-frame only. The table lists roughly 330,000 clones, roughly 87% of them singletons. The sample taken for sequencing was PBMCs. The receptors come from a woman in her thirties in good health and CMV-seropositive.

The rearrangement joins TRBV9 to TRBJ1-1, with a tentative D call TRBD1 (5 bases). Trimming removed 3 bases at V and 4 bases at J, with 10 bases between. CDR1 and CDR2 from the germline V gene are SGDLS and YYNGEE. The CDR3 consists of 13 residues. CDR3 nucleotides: TGTGCCAGCAGCGCCGGGACCGCCACTGAAGCTTTCTTT. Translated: CASSAGTATEAFF.

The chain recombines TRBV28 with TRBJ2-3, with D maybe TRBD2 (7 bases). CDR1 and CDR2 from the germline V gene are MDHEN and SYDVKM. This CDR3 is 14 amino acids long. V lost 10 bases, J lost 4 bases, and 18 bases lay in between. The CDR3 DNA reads TGTGCCACAAGGGGGGGAGGGCCCCCAGATACGCAGTATTTT. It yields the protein CATRGGGPPDTQYF. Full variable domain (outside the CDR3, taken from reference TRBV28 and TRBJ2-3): DVKVTQSSRYLVKRTGEKVFLECVQDMDHENMFWYRQDPGLGLRLIYFSYDVKMKEKGDIPEGYSVSREKKERFSLILESASTNQTSMYLCATRGGGPPDTQYFGPGTRLTVL.

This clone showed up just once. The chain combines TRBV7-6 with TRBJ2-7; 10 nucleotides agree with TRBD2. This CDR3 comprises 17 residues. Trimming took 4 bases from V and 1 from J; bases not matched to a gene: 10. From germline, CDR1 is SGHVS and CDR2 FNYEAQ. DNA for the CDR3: TGTGCCAGCAGCTCGGTGGGAGGACTAGCGGAGTCCTACGAGCAGTACTTC. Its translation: CASSSVGGLAESYEQYF.

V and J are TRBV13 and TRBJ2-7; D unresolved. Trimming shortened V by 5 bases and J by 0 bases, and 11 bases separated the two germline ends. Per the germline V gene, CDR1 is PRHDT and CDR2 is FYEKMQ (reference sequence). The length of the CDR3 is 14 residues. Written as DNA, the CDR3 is TGTGCCAGCAGCCAGGCCTATAGCTCCTACGAGCAGTACTTC. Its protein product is CASSQAYSSYEQYF. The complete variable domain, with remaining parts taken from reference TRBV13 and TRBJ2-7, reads AAGVIQSPRHLIKEKRETATLKCYPIPRHDTVYWYQQGPGQDPQFLISFYEKMQSDKGSIPDRFSAQQFSDYHSELNMSSLELGDSALYFCASSQAYSSYEQYFGPGTRLTVT.

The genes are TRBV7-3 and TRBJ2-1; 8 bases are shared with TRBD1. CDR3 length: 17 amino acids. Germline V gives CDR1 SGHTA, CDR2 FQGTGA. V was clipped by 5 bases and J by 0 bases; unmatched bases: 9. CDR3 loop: CASSGHRDRSSYNEQFF. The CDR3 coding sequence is TGTGCCAGCAGCGGCCACCGGGACAGGAGCTCCTACAATGAGCAGTTCTTC.

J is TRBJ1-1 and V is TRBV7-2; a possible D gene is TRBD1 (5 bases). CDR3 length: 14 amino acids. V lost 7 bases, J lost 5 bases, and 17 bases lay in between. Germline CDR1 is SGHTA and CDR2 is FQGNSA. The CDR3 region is CASTRGGRGTEAFF. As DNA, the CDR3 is TGTGCCAGCACCCGTGGGGGTAGAGGGACTGAAGCTTTCTTT.

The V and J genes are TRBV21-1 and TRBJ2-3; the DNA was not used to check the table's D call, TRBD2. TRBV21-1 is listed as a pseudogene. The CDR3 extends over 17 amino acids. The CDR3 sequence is CASSARDFDHDTDTQYF. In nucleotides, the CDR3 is TGTGCCAGCAGCGCTCGGGACTTCGATCATGACACAGATACGCAGTATTTT.

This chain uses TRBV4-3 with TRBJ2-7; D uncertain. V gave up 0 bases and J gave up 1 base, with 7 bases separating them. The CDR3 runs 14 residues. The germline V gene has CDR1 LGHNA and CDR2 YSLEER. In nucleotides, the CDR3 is TGCGCCAGCAGCCAAGATCCCAGATCCTACGAGCAGTACTTC. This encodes CASSQDPRSYEQYF.

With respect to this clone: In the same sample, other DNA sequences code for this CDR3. In nucleotides, the CDR3 is TGCGCCAGCAGCTTGGGAGGGGCTAGCAATCAGCCCCAGCATTTT. Translated, it gives CASSLGGASNQPQHF. The gene calls are TRBV5-1 and TRBJ1-5; D might be TRBD1 (5 bases). There are 15 residues in the CDR3. V was shortened by 0 bases and J by 0 bases, with 7 bases between the two germline ends. Germline V gene data show CDR1 as SGHRS and CDR2 as YFSETQ.

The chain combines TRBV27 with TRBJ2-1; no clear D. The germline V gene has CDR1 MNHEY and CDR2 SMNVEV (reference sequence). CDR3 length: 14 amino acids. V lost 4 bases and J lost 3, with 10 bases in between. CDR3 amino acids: CASSSGGNYNEQFF. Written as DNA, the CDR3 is TGTGCCAGCAGTTCGGGTGGGAACTACAATGAGCAGTTCTTC.

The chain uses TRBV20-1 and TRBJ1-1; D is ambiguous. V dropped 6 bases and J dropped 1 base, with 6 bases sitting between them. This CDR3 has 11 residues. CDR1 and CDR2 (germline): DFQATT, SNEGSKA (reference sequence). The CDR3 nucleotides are TGCAGTGCGGCTACGAACACTGAAGCTTTCTTT. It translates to CSAATNTEAFF.

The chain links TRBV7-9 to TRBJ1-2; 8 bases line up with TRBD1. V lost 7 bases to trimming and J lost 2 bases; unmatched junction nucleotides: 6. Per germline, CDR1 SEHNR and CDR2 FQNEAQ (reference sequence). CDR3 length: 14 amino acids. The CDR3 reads CASTRTGLNYGYTF. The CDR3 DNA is TGTGCCAGCACCAGGACAGGGTTAAACTATGGCTACACCTTC.

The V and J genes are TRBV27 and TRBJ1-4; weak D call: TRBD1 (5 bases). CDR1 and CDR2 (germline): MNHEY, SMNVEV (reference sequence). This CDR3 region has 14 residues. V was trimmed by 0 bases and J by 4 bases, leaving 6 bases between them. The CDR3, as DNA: TGTGCCAGCAGTTTATCAGGGGATAATGAAAAACTGTTTTTT. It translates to CASSLSGDNEKLFF.

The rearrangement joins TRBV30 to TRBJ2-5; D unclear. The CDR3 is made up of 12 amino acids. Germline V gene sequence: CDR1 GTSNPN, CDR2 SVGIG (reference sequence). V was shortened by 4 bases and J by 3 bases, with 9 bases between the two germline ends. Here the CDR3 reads CAWTPQEETQYF. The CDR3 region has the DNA TGTGCCTGGACCCCCCAAGAAGAGACCCAGTACTTC.

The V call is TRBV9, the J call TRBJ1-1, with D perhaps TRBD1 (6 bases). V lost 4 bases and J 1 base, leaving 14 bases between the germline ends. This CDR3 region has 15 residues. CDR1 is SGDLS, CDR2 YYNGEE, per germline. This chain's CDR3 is CASSPEVGQNTEAFF. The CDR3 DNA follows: TGTGCCAGCAGCCCCGAGGTGGGACAGAACACTGAAGCTTTCTTT. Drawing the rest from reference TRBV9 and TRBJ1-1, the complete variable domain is DSGVTQTPKHLITATGQRVTLRCSPRSGDLSVYWYQQSLDQGLQFLIQYYNGEERAKGNILERFSAQQFPDLHSELNLSSLELGDSALYFCASSPEVGQNTEAFFGQGTRLTVV.

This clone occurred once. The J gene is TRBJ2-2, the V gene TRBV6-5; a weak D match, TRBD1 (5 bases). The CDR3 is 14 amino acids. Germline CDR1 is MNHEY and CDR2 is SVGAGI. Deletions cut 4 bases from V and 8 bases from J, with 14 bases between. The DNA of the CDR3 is TGTGCCAGCAGTTCCGTACAGGTTATAGGGGAGCTGTTTTTT. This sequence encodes CASSSVQVIGELFF.

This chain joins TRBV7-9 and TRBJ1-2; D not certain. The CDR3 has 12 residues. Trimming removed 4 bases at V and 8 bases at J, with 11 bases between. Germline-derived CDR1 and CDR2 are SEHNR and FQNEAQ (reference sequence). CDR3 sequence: CASSSGGLGYTF. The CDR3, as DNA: TGTGCCAGCAGCTCTGGTGGCCTCGGCTACACCTTC. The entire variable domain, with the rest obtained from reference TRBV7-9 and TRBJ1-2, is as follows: DTGVSQNPRHKITKRGQNVTFRCDPISEHNRLYWYRQTLGQGPEFLTYFQNEAQLEKSRLLSDRFSAERPKGSFSTLEIQRTEQGDSAMYLCASSSGGLGYTFGSGTRLTVV.

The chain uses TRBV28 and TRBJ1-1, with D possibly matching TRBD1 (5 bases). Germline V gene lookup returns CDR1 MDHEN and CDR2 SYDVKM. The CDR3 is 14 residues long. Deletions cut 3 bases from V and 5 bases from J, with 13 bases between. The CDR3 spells CASSLGRVGTEAFF. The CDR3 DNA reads TGTGCCAGCAGTTTGGGACGCGTAGGGACTGAAGCTTTCTTT.

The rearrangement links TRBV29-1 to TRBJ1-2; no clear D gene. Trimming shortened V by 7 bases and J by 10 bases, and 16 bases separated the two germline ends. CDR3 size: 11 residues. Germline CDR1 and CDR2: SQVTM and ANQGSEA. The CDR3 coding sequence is TGCAGCGCTTTAGACACCGGTGCCTACACCTTC. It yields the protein CSALDTGAYTF.